Listed here are 9 T cell receptor beta chains from one sample, sequenced in a study of neoadjuvant nivolumab and ipilimumab in lung cancer. Sequenced by immunoSEQ multiplex PCR; TCRdb stores in-frame clones only, minus some. The repertoire holds 30,000 to 45,000 clones, with roughly nine tenths as singletons. Specimen: peripheral blood, collected before neoadjuvant nivolumab, alone or with ipilimumab. The receptors here all came from an adult with non-small cell lung cancer.

The J gene is TRBJ2-2, the V gene TRBV29-1; TRBD1 aligns across 10 bases. The CDR3 loop spans 13 amino acids. Trimming at V came to 6 bases and at J to 4 bases, leaving 2 bases not matched to a gene. Germline assignment: CDR1 SQVTM and CDR2 ANQGSEA. CDR3 in amino acids: CSVGQGVTGELFF. The DNA of the CDR3 is TGCAGCGTCGGACAGGGGGTCACCGGGGAGCTGTTTTTT.

The count of this clone is one. The CDR3 here is CASSNSADQPQHF. The CDR3 coding sequence is TGTGCCAGCAGCAACAGTGCTGATCAGCCCCAGCATTTT. This sequence joins TRBV28 and TRBJ1-5; D gene uncertain. With 6 bases removed from V and 5 bases from J, the gap between germline ends came to 11 bases. Germline V gene sequence: CDR1 MDHEN, CDR2 SYDVKM. The CDR3 is 13 amino acids.

This clone has only a few counts. The chain carries TRBV4-2 and TRBJ1-2; 7 positions agree with TRBD1. This CDR3 contains 13 residues. Trimming at V came to 4 bases and at J to 5 bases, leaving 4 bases not matched to a gene. From germline, CDR1 is LGHNA and CDR2 YNFKEQ. CDR3 residues: CASSRDRVYGYTF. CDR3 DNA: TGTGCCAGCAGCCGGGACAGAGTTTATGGCTACACCTTC.

The chain couples TRBV27 to TRBJ2-4, with 11 bases matching TRBD2. The CDR3 extends over 18 amino acids. CDR1 is MNHEY, CDR2 SMNVEV, per germline (reference sequence). V gave up 4 bases and J gave up 1 base; unmatched junction bases: 9. Here the CDR3 reads CASSWGSGRGGAKNIQYF. The CDR3 nucleotides are TGTGCCAGCAGTTGGGGTAGCGGGAGGGGTGGGGCCAAAAACATTCAGTACTTC.

The chain joins TRBV7-6 to TRBJ2-3; no definite D call. Looked up from germline, CDR1 is SGHVS and CDR2 is FNYEAQ. The V end was cut by 5 bases, the J end by 1 base, with 13 bases between. This CDR3 has 15 amino acids. CDR3 loop: CASSLASWGTDTQYF. CDR3 sequence (DNA): TGTGCCAGCAGCCTGGCATCGTGGGGCACAGATACGCAGTATTTT.

The chain combines TRBV19 with TRBJ1-1; D not resolved. The germline gives CDR1 LNHDA, CDR2 SQIVND (reference sequence). The CDR3 extends over 15 amino acids. V was pared by 4 bases and J by 3 bases, with 15 bases between. The DNA of the CDR3 is TGTGCCAGTAGTACAGACCTACCTGGGGACACTGAAGCTTTCTTT. It is translated as CASSTDLPGDTEAFF.

This sequence joins TRBV7-8 and TRBJ2-2; no clear D gene. V was trimmed by 3 bases and J by 1 base, leaving 12 bases between them. This CDR3 is 16 amino acids long. Germline CDR1 SGHVS, CDR2 FQNEAQ. The CDR3 DNA reads as TGTGCCAGCAGCTTTTTTCCTGGAGTGAACACCGGGGAGCTGTTTTTT. It encodes CASSFFPGVNTGELFF.

The chain carries TRBV4-3 and TRBJ2-2; 8 nucleotides align to TRBD2. The CDR3 has 15 amino acids. J gave up 5 bases and V 0 bases, and 2 bases lay outside the gene matches. Per the germline V gene, CDR1 is LGHNA and CDR2 is YSLEER. This chain's CDR3 is CASSQDSGATGELFF. The CDR3 region has the DNA TGCGCCAGCAGCCAAGATAGCGGGGCTACCGGGGAGCTGTTTTTT.

This clone has a single count. This sequence joins TRBV19 and TRBJ2-6; 7 positions match TRBD1. The CDR3 sequence is 15 residues long. V was pared by 7 bases and J by 2 bases, with 5 bases of the junction left unmatched. Per germline, CDR1 LNHDA and CDR2 SQIVND (reference sequence). CDR3 protein: CASTLQGAGANVLTF. Written as DNA, the CDR3 is TGTGCCAGTACCCTGCAGGGGGCTGGGGCCAACGTCCTGACTTTC.